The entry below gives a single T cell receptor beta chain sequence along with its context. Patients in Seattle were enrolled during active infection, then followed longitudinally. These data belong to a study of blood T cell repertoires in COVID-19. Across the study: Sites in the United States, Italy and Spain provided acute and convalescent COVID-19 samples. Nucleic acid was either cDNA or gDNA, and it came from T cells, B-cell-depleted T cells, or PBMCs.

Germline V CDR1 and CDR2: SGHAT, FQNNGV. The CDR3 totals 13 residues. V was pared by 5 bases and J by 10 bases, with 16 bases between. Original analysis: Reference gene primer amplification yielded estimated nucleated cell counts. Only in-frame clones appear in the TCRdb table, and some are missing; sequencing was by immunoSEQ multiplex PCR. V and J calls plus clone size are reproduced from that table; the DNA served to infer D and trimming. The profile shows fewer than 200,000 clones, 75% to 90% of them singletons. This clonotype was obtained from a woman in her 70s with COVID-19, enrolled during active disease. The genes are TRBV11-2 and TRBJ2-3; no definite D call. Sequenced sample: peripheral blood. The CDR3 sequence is CASSRGVQESQYF. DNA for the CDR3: TGTGCCAGCAGCCGAGGAGTCCAAGAATCGCAGTATTTT.